This T cell receptor (beta chain) appears in the sequencing data of a study of beta chain features in type 1 diabetes. Germline CDR1 reads MNHEY; CDR2 reads SVGAGI. CDR3 length equals 15 residues. The J segment lost 3 bases and the V segment lost 5 bases, leaving 6 bases of the junction unmatched. Expressed TCRB transcripts got sequenced, as all isolated RNA was reverse transcribed. Profiled with immunoSEQ multiplex PCR; TCRdb holds only in-frame clones, not every one. The sample has about 360,000 clones; over 9.5% are singletons. CD4+ naive, central memory, regulatory and stem cell-like memory cells were sorted via CD45RO/CCR7/CD25/CD127/CD95/CD27. This clone was observed a few times.

The chain joins TRBV6-5 to TRBJ2-1, with 8 bases identical to TRBD1. Sequenced sample: naive CD4+ T cells from blood. The sequence was collected from a man between 18 and 29 years old in good health. This chain's CDR3 is CASSLRQGIYNEQFF. CDR3 in DNA: TGTGCCAGCAGTCTCCGACAGGGGATCTACAATGAGCAGTTCTTC.